This TCR beta chain was recorded in a study of cytotoxic CD8 clonotypes in ibrutinib-treated CLL. Sequencing was performed with immunoSEQ multiplex PCR; in TCRdb, only in-frame clones are kept and a portion is missing. The sample carries tens of thousands of clones, 75% to 90% recorded once. As for this clone: The target antigen is unknown.

Whole-study results and caveats: Baseline clonality, higher than in age-matched healthy donors, tracked circulating CD8+ T-cell counts.

Material: PBMCs, obtained after 24 months of ibrutinib treatment. The sequence derives from a human donor with chronic lymphocytic leukemia.

In DNA form, the CDR3 reads TGCGCCAGCAGCACCGGACAGGGTACTGAAGCTTTCTTT. Translating it yields CASSTGQGTEAFF. The V gene is TRBV4-3, the J gene TRBJ1-1, with 8 bases fitting TRBD1. The trim removed 5 bases at V and 5 bases at J, leaving 4 bases unmatched. The CDR3 is made up of 13 amino acids. In germline, CDR1 is LGHNA, CDR2 YSLEER.